A single sample gave rise to the 19 T cell receptor beta chains below, sequenced in a study of naive and memory T cell subsets (dated by TCRdb to about 2017). The study described a robust, sensitive protocol for amplifying, sequencing and analyzing TCRs, using 3' ligation of a UMI-containing oligonucleotide to TCR cDNA. Library construction relied on 5' RACE. The run used an Illumina MiSeq. The ligated cDNA was amplified in four rounds of PCR with nested alpha and beta constant region primers together with the SP2 primer. TCRdb reran the public reads through fastp at Q25 and MiXCR, keeping productive beta chains. A single entry per CDR3 protein holds the most common genes and DNA from its merged rows. Present in this sample are about 57,000 distinct CDR3 sequences, more than 7.5% of which were seen just once. The ten top clones hold approximately 9.4% of the sample. The receptors were gathered from a female donor in good health.

The genes are TRBV2 and TRBJ1-1; D is uncertain. Trimming stripped 3 bases from V and 1 base from J, with 6 bases between. The CDR3 loop spans 13 amino acids. Germline V lookup: CDR1 SNHLY, CDR2 FYNNEI. This CDR3 is CASSDGENTEAFF. DNA of the CDR3: TGTGCCAGCAGTGATGGGGAGAACACTGAAGCTTTCTTT.

This clonotype was seen ten or more times. The rearrangement links TRBV6-2 or TRBV6-3 to TRBJ1-5, with D possibly being TRBD1 (6 bases). There are 17 residues in the CDR3. The V end lost 6 bases, the J end lost 4 bases, and 22 bases lay between the germline ends. The germline V gene encodes CDR1 MNHEY and CDR2 SVGEGT. The CDR3 protein is CASRDRRQEARNQPQHF. The DNA for the CDR3 is TGTGCCAGCAGAGACCGGAGACAGGAGGCTCGGAATCAGCCCCAGCATTTT.

The CDR3 coding sequence is TGTGCCAGCGGAGAGGGACTAGCGGGGTATGGAACCCAGTACTTC. It specifies CASGEGLAGYGTQYF. This chain joins TRBV7-8 and TRBJ2-5, with 13 bases that match TRBD2. The germline CDR1 and CDR2 sequences are SGHVS and FQNEAQ. V lost 8 bases and J lost 8; bases outside the gene matches: 11. The CDR3 is made up of 15 amino acids.

This clonotype was detected only a few times. The J gene is TRBJ2-1, the V gene TRBV5-6, with D possibly matching TRBD2 (6 bases). The CDR3 length is 17 residues. Germline V gives CDR1 SGHDT, CDR2 YYEEEE. The V end lost 0 bases, the J end lost 4 bases, and 17 bases lay between the germline ends. CDR3 in amino acids: CASSLVPGGSGYNEQFF. Here the CDR3 DNA reads TGTGCCAGCAGCTTGGTTCCCGGGGGTTCAGGTTACAATGAGCAGTTCTTC.

In this sample, this clonotype turned up a few times. The V gene is TRBV29-1, the J gene TRBJ2-7, with D possibly being TRBD2 (5 bases). The V end was cut by 7 bases, the J end by 0 bases, with 19 bases between. Germline CDR1 reads SQVTM; CDR2 reads ANQGSEA. The CDR3 sequence is 15 residues long. The CDR3 DNA reads as TGCAGCGCCGTCGATGGCCAAGGGAGCTCCTACGAGCAGTACTTC. It translates to CSAVDGQGSSYEQYF.

As to this clonotype: The junction differs from germline at one of its ends, possibly a read error. This sequence joins TRBV7-7 and TRBJ2-5; 7 bases line up with TRBD2. Germline loops: CDR1 SSHAT, CDR2 FNYEAQ (reference sequence). CDR3 length: 14 amino acids. The CDR3 loop reads CASSLTSAHETQYF. The CDR3 DNA follows: TGTGCTAGCAGCTTAACTAGCGCTCACGAGACCCAGTACTTC.

This clonotype was counted many times. The J gene is TRBJ1-6, the V gene TRBV28; D is unresolved. With 2 bases removed from V and 7 bases from J, the gap between germline ends came to 12 bases. CDR3 size: 15 residues. Germline V lookup: CDR1 MDHEN, CDR2 SYDVKM. The CDR3 here is CASSLLLSGNSPLHF. CDR3 nucleotides: TGTGCCAGCAGTTTACTACTTTCCGGGAATTCACCCCTCCACTTT. The variable domain in full, with the rest retrieved from reference TRBV28 and TRBJ1-6, is DVKVTQSSRYLVKRTGEKVFLECVQDMDHENMFWYRQDPGLGLRLIYFSYDVKMKEKGDIPEGYSVSREKKERFSLILESASTNQTSMYLCASSLLLSGNSPLHFGNGTRLTVT.

This clonotype came up many times. This sequence joins TRBV9 and TRBJ2-6, with no clear D. Trimming cost V 7 bases and J 0 bases, with 14 bases left between them. The CDR3 spans 16 residues. Germline CDR1 reads SGDLS; CDR2 reads YYNGEE. The CDR3 DNA is TGTGCCAGCGGCCGCGGACCAAGCTCTGGGGCCAACGTCCTGACTTTC. Translated, it gives CASGRGPSSGANVLTF.

This clonotype was seen a few times. The chain links TRBV25-1 to TRBJ1-5; D gene uncertain. The V gene's germline CDR1 is MGHDK and CDR2 SYGVNS. V lost 3 bases and J 5 bases, leaving 11 bases between the germline ends. This CDR3 is built from 14 residues. CDR3 DNA sequence: TGTGCCAGCAGTGAGGGAGAGGGTTATCAGCCCCAGCATTTT. This codes for CASSEGEGYQPQHF.

This clonotype appeared many times. The J gene is TRBJ1-2, the V gene TRBV4-3, with TRBD1 identical over 10 bases. Germline assignment: CDR1 LGHNA and CDR2 YSLEER. CDR3 size: 14 residues. V shed 4 bases and J 6 bases; nucleotides not matched to a gene: 5. The CDR3 loop reads CASSPDRGQDGYTF. CDR3 DNA sequence: TGCGCCAGCAGCCCCGACAGGGGGCAGGATGGCTACACCTTC.

This clonotype was seen only a few times. The J gene is TRBJ1-1, the V gene TRBV12-5, with D possibly being TRBD1 (5 bases). Deletions cut 2 bases from V and 3 bases from J, with 13 bases between. CDR1 is LGHNT and CDR2 is FRNRAP in the germline V gene. This CDR3 comprises 15 residues. In DNA, the CDR3 is TGTGCTAGTGGTTTGTCCCCCGGGGGGGACACTGAAGCTTTCTTT. This sequence encodes CASGLSPGGDTEAFF.

This clonotype was counted at least ten times. The chain couples TRBV12-5 to TRBJ2-7; D perhaps matches TRBD1 (5 bases). Deletions cut 0 bases from V and 2 bases from J, with 20 bases between. Germline V lookup: CDR1 LGHNT, CDR2 FRNRAP. CDR3 length equals 18 residues. In DNA form, the CDR3 reads TGTGCTAGTGGTTTGGTAGTTCAGGGTGGCAGGGCGACCTACGAGCAGTACTTC. Translated, it gives CASGLVVQGGRATYEQYF. Filled out from reference TRBV12-5 and TRBJ2-7, the complete variable domain reads DARVTQTPRHKVTEMGQEVTMRCQPILGHNTVFWYRQTMMQGLELLAYFRNRAPLDDSGMPKDRFSAEMPDATLATLKIQPSEPRDSAVYFCASGLVVQGGRATYEQYFGPGTRLTVT.

The table lists this clonotype with many counts. The junction and the germline gene differ at one end; a read error may be behind it. J is TRBJ1-2 and V is TRBV2, with TRBD1 identical over 8 bases. Per germline, CDR1 SNHLY and CDR2 FYNNEI. CDR3 size: 13 residues. The CDR3 loop reads CASLGDRTARANF. CDR3 bases: TGTGCCAGTCTTGGGGACAGGACGGCCAGGGCGAACTTC.

This clonotype was found a few times. The V and J genes are TRBV4-1 and TRBJ1-5, with 10 bases aligning to TRBD1. Germline lookup yields CDR1 MGHRA and CDR2 YSYEKL. Unmatched junction bases numbered 8, after V lost 6 bases and J lost 6 bases. This CDR3 contains 15 residues. CDR3 nucleotides: TGCGCCAGCAGTACACGACAGGGGGCAAGTCAGCCCCAGCATTTT. As protein: CASSTRQGASQPQHF.

This clonotype has a handful of counts. The junction differs from germline at one of its ends, possibly a read error. The chain combines TRBV7-7 with TRBJ2-1; a possible D gene is TRBD2 (5 bases). Germline assignment: CDR1 SSHAT and CDR2 FNYEAQ (reference sequence). The CDR3 spans 13 residues. In nucleotides, the CDR3 is TGTGCTAGCAGCTTAGACGGAGGTCTACAGCAGTTCTTC. Translation: CASSLDGGLQQFF.

This clonotype was found a few times. This chain connects TRBV19 to TRBJ1-5; no firm D call. CDR3 length: 16 residues. V was pared by 6 bases and J by 0 bases, with 15 bases between. Germline V gene sequence: CDR1 LNHDA, CDR2 SQIVND (reference sequence). CDR3 nucleotides: TGTGCCAGTAGAGACCACGCCGTTGTTAGCAATCAGCCCCAGCATTTT. Translated, it gives CASRDHAVVSNQPQHF.

This clonotype was observed many times. This rearrangement joins TRBV7-9 to TRBJ1-1, with D unclear. Germline V CDR1 and CDR2: SEHNR, FQNEAQ (reference sequence). The length of the CDR3 is 13 residues. With 2 bases removed from V and 11 bases from J, the gap between germline ends came to 15 bases. In DNA form, the CDR3 reads TGTGCCAGCAGCTTATTTGCGGGATTATTCGCTTTCTTT. This translates into CASSLFAGLFAFF.

V and J are TRBV20-1 and TRBJ2-4; perhaps TRBD1 as D (7 bases). The CDR3 has 13 amino acids. Trimming took 4 bases from V and 10 from J, leaving 17 bases between them. In germline, CDR1 is DFQATT, CDR2 SNEGSKA (reference sequence). The CDR3 spells CSAIQGGGRIQYF. The CDR3 DNA reads TGCAGTGCTATTCAGGGGGGCGGCAGGATTCAGTACTTC.

This clonotype was seen repeatedly, ten times or more. The chain combines TRBV12-3 or TRBV12-4 with TRBJ1-6; D is unresolved. Trimming removed 1 base at V and 7 bases at J, with 11 bases between. The CDR3 runs to 15 residues. The CDR3 loop reads CASSLEGGGNSPLHF. As DNA, the CDR3 is TGTGCCAGCAGTTTAGAAGGCGGAGGGAATTCACCCCTCCACTTT.